This T cell receptor (beta chain) stems from a study of cytomegalovirus exposure and HLA in healthy donors. The PCR contained 60 Vbeta and 13 Jbeta primers. Generated by immunoSEQ multiplex PCR, the TCRdb table keeps only in-frame clones and is missing some. This table holds about 160,000 clones, roughly 85% found once. Germline V gene lookup returns CDR1 MNHNS and CDR2 SASEGT. V shed 2 bases and J shed 3 bases, with 11 bases lying between them. There are 15 residues in the CDR3. This chain uses TRBV6-1 with TRBJ2-1, with a possible D match to TRBD2 (7 bases). The sample taken for sequencing was PBMCs. The TCR was taken from a woman in her thirties in good health and CMV-seronegative. CDR3 sequence: CASSERGGIYNEQFF. CDR3 DNA: TGTGCCAGCAGTGAAAGGGGGGGGATCTACAATGAGCAGTTCTTC.